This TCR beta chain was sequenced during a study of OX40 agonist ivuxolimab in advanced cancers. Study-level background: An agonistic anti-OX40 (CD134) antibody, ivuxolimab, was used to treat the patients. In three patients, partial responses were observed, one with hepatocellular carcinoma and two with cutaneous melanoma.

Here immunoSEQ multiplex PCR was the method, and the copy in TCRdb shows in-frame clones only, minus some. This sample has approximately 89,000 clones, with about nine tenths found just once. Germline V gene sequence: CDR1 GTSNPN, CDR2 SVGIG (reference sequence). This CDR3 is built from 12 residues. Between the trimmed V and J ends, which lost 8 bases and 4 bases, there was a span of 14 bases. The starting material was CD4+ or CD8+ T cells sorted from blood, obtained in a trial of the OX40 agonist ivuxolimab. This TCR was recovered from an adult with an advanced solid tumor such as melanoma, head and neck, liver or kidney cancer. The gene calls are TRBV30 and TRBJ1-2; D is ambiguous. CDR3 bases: TGTGCCCGAGATAACCGGGGCTATGGCTACACCTTC. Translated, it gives CARDNRGYGYTF.